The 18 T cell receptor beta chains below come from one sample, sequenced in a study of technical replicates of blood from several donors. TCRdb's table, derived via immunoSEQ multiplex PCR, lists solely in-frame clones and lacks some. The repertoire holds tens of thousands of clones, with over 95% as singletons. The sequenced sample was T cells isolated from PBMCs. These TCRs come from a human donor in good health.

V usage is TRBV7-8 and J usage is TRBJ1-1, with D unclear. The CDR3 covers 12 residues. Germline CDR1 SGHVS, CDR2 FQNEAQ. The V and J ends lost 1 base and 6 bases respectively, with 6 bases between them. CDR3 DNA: TGTGCCAGCAGCTTAGATCTCCCTGAAGCTTTCTTT. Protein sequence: CASSLDLPEAFF.

CDR3 in amino acids: CASSYTGISYEQYF. CDR3 in DNA: TGTGCCAGCAGCTATACCGGGATCTCCTACGAGCAGTACTTC. The chain employs TRBV11-3 and TRBJ2-7, with D maybe TRBD2 (5 bases). Germline V lookup: CDR1 SGHNT, CDR2 YENEEA. The V end lost 4 bases, the J end lost 0 bases, and 10 bases lay between the germline ends. This CDR3 comprises 14 residues. The variable domain in full, with the rest retrieved from reference TRBV11-3 and TRBJ2-7, is EAGVVQSPRYKIIEKKQPVAFWCNPISGHNTLYWYLQNLGQGPELLIRYENEEAVDDSQLPKDRFSAERLKGVDSTLKIQPAELGDSAVYLCASSYTGISYEQYFGPGTRLTVT.

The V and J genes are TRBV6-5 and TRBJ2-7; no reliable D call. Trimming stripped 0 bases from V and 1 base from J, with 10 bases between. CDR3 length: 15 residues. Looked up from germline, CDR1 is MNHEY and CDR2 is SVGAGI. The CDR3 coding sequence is TGTGCCAGCAGTTACTCGCGAGTGAGGTCCTACGAGCAGTACTTC. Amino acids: CASSYSRVRSYEQYF.

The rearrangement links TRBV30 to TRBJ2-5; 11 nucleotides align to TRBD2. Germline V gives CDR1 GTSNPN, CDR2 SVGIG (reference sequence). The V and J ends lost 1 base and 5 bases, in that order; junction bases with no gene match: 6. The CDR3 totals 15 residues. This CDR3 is CAWSGVAGGFETQYF. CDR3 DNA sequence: TGTGCCTGGAGTGGGGTAGCGGGAGGGTTTGAGACCCAGTACTTC.

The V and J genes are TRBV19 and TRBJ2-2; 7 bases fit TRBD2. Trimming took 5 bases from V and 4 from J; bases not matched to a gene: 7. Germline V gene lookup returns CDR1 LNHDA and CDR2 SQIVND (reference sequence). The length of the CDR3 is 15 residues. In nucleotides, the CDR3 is TGTGCCAGTAGTGCCCAAAGCGGGACCACCGGGGAGCTGTTTTTT. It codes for CASSAQSGTTGELFF.

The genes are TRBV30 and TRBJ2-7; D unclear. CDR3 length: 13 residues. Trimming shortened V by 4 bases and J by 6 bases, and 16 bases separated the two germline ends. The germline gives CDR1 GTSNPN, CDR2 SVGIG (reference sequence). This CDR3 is CAWNPPVTAEQYF. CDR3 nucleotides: TGTGCCTGGAATCCCCCAGTTACCGCCGAGCAGTACTTC. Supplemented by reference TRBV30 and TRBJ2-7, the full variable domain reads SQTIHQWPATLVQPVGSPLSLECTVEGTSNPNLYWYRQAAGRGLQLLFYSVGIGQISSEVPQNLSASRPQDRQFILSSKKLLLSDSGFYLCAWNPPVTAEQYFGPGTRLTVT.

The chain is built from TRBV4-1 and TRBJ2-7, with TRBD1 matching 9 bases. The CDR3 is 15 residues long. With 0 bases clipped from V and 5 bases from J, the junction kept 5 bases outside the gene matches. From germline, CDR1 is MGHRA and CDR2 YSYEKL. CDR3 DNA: TGCGCCAGCAGCCAAGAAGGACAGGGGAGTAACGAGCAGTACTTC. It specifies CASSQEGQGSNEQYF.

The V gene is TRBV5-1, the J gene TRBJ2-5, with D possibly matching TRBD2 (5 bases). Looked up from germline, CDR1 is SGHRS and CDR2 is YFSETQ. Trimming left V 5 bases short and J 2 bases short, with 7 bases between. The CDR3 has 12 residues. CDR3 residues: CASRDSQETQYF. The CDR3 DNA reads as TGCGCCAGCAGGGACTCTCAAGAGACCCAGTACTTC.

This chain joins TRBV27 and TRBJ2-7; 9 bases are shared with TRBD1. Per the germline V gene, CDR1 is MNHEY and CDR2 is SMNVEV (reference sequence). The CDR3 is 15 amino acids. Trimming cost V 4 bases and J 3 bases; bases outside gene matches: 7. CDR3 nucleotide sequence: TGTGCCAGCAGTTCACAGACAGGGGGGTTCTACGAGCAGTACTTC. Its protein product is CASSSQTGGFYEQYF.

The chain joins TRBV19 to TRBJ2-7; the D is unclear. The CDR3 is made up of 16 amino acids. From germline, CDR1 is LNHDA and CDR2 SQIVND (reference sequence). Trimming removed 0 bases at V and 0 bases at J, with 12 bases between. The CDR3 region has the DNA TGTGCCAGTAGTATAGACTCACAGATTAGCTCCTACGAGCAGTACTTC. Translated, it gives CASSIDSQISSYEQYF.

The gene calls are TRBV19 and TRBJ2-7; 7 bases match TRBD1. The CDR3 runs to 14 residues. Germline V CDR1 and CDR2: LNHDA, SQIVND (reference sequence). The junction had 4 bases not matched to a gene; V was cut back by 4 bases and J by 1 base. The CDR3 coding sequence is TGTGCCAGTAGTACCCCGGGACAGTCCTACGAGCAGTACTTC. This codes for CASSTPGQSYEQYF.

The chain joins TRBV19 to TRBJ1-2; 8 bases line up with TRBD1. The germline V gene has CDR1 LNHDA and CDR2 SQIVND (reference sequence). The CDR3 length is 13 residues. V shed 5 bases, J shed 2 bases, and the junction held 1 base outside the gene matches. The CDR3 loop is CASSAGGNYGYTF. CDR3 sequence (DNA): TGTGCCAGTAGTGCAGGGGGCAACTATGGCTACACCTTC.

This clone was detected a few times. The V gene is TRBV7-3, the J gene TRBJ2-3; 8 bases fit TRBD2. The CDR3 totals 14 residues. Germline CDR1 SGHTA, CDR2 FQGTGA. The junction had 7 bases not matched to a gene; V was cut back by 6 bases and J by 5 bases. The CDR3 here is CASRRRGAEDTQYF. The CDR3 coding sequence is TGTGCCAGCAGAAGGCGGGGGGCTGAAGATACGCAGTATTTT.

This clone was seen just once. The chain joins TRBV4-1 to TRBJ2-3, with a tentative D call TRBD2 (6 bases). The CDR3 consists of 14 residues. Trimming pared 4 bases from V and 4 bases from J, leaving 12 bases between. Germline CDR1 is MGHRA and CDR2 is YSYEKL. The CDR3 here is CASSRAGSADTQYF. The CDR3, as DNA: TGCGCCAGCAGCCGGGCGGGATCCGCAGATACGCAGTATTTT.

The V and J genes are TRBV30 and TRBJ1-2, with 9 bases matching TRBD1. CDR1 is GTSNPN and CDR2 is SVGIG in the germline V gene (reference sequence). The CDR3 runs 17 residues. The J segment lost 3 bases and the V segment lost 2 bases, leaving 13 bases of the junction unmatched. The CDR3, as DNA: TGTGCCTGGAGTACCGGGACAGGGATGTTGGAGGACTATGGCTACACCTTC. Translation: CAWSTGTGMLEDYGYTF.

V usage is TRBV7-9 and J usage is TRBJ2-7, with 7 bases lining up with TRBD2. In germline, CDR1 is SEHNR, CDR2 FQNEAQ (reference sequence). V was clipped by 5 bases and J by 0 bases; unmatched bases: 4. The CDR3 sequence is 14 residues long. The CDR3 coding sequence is TGTGCCAGCAGCCGGACTAGTAGCTCCTACGAGCAGTACTTC. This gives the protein CASSRTSSSYEQYF.

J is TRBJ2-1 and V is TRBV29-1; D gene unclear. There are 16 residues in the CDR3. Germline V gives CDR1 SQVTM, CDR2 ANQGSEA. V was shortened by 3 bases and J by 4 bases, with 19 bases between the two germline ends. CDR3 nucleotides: TGCAGCGTTGACCGTCTGTCACAGTTTCTTTACAATGAGCAGTTCTTC. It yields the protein CSVDRLSQFLYNEQFF.

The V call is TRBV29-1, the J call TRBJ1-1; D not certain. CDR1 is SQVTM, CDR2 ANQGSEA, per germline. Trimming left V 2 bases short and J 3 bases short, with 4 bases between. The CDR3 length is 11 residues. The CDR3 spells CSVERDTEAFF. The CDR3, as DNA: TGCAGCGTTGAACGGGACACTGAAGCTTTCTTT.